The 16 T cell receptor beta chains below come from one sample, sequenced in a study of blood T cell repertoires in COVID-19. Some clones are missing from TCRdb's copy, which holds only in-frame ones; the method was immunoSEQ multiplex PCR. The table has over 200,000 clones, 88% seen once. Sequencing was carried out using peripheral blood. Source of these receptors: a man younger than 30 with active or convalescent COVID-19.

This clone occurred once. This sequence joins TRBV11-2 and TRBJ1-2, with 8 bases matching TRBD1. This CDR3 spans 15 amino acids. The J segment lost 6 bases and the V segment lost 1 base, leaving 7 bases of the junction unmatched. CDR1 is SGHAT, CDR2 FQNNGV, per germline. The CDR3 DNA follows: TGTGCCAGCAGCTTAGCTGTTGCAGGGGGCGATGGCTACACCTTC. It is translated as CASSLAVAGGDGYTF.

The chain couples TRBV24-1 to TRBJ1-2, with 9 bases identical to TRBD1. The length of the CDR3 is 19 residues. V gave up 4 bases and J gave up 3 bases; unmatched junction bases: 17. CDR1 KGHDR and CDR2 SFDVKD come from the germline V gene. DNA for the CDR3: TGTGCCACCAGTGACCGGCCTACGTCGGGACAGGGAGCCGACTATGGCTACACCTTC. Translation gives CATSDRPTSGQGADYGYTF.

The chain joins TRBV5-1 to TRBJ1-6, with D maybe TRBD1 (5 bases). The CDR3 is 14 residues long. CDR1 and CDR2 from the germline V gene are SGHRS and YFSETQ. V was trimmed by 1 base and J by 8 bases, leaving 10 bases between them. For the CDR3, the DNA is TGCGCCAGCAGCTTGTCGACAGCCGATTCACCCCTCCACTTT. This codes for CASSLSTADSPLHF.

This chain uses TRBV11-3 with TRBJ1-3; D unresolved. The CDR3 has 15 amino acids. CDR1 SGHNT and CDR2 YENEEA come from the germline V gene. Between the trimmed V and J ends, which lost 0 bases and 1 base, there was a span of 7 bases. As DNA, the CDR3 is TGTGCCAGCAGCTTAGATTCCGGGTCTGGAAACACCATATATTTT. Translating it yields CASSLDSGSGNTIYF.

The chain links TRBV9 to TRBJ1-2; D is unclear. The ends were cut back, 0 bases at V and 0 bases at J, with 9 bases in the middle. This CDR3 has 15 amino acids. Germline V gives CDR1 SGDLS, CDR2 YYNGEE. The CDR3 sequence is CASSVGSLSNYGYTF. In DNA, the CDR3 is TGTGCCAGCAGCGTAGGCTCACTATCTAACTATGGCTACACCTTC.

This sequence joins TRBV7-2 and TRBJ1-4; D is uncertain. Looked up from germline, CDR1 is SGHTA and CDR2 is FQGNSA. Trimming pared 4 bases from V and 0 bases from J, leaving 9 bases between. This CDR3 is built from 15 residues. Here the CDR3 DNA reads TGTGCCAGCAGCTCCCTCGGGGCAACTAATGAAAAACTGTTTTTT. This translates into CASSSLGATNEKLFF.

This clone was found a few times. This chain uses TRBV7-2 with TRBJ2-1, with a possible D match to TRBD2 (6 bases). CDR3 size: 18 residues. The V end lost 5 bases, the J end lost 4 bases, and 24 bases lay between the germline ends. Germline CDR1 SGHTA, CDR2 FQGNSA. Here the CDR3 reads CASSRKSGVYGGYNEQFF. The DNA of the CDR3 is TGTGCCAGCAGCAGAAAATCTGGCGTATACGGGGGATACAATGAGCAGTTCTTC.

This sequence joins TRBV7-9 and TRBJ1-2; 9 nucleotides align to TRBD1. Trimming at V came to 2 bases and at J to 4 bases, leaving 5 bases not matched to a gene. This CDR3 is built from 15 residues. Germline assignment: CDR1 SEHNR and CDR2 FQNEAQ (reference sequence). The CDR3 is CASSLTGGTGYGYTF. The CDR3, as DNA: TGTGCCAGCAGCTTAACAGGGGGCACAGGCTATGGCTACACCTTC.

The chain links TRBV6-2 or TRBV6-3 to TRBJ1-1, with D perhaps matching TRBD1 (6 bases). The CDR3 loop spans 15 amino acids. CDR1 is MNHEY and CDR2 is SVGEGT in the germline V gene. Deletions cut 3 bases from V and 0 bases from J, with 11 bases between. The CDR3 DNA reads TGTGCCAGCAGTTATGGGGGCAGGTTGAACACTGAAGCTTTCTTT. Its protein is CASSYGGRLNTEAFF.

This rearrangement joins TRBV28 to TRBJ2-5; 9 bases are shared with TRBD2. This CDR3 has 17 residues. With 1 base clipped from V and 0 bases from J, the junction kept 6 bases outside the gene matches. Germline V gives CDR1 MDHEN, CDR2 SYDVKM. Here the CDR3 DNA reads TGTGCCAGCAGTTTATACGGACTAGCGTTTAACCAAGAGACCCAGTACTTC. Protein: CASSLYGLAFNQETQYF. The full variable domain, rest sourced from reference TRBV28 and TRBJ2-5, is DVKVTQSSRYLVKRTGEKVFLECVQDMDHENMFWYRQDPGLGLRLIYFSYDVKMKEKGDIPEGYSVSREKKERFSLILESASTNQTSMYLCASSLYGLAFNQETQYFGPGTRLLVL.

The V and J genes are TRBV4-2 and TRBJ1-5; D is ambiguous. The V and J ends lost 0 bases and 6 bases respectively, with 6 bases between them. The CDR3 is made up of 13 amino acids. Germline CDR1 is LGHNA and CDR2 is YNFKEQ. CDR3 in DNA: TGTGCCAGCAGCCAAGATCGGGTTCAGCCCCAGCATTTT. It yields the protein CASSQDRVQPQHF.

This chain links TRBV5-5 with TRBJ1-5, with D unclear. The CDR3 has 14 residues. Per germline, CDR1 SGHKS and CDR2 YYEKEE (reference sequence). V lost 7 bases, J lost 5 bases, and 16 bases lay in between. CDR3 DNA: TGTGCCAGCGCTCTAAGGCCCGGGGATCAGCCCCAGCATTTT. Its translation is CASALRPGDQPQHF.

The rearrangement joins TRBV5-3 to TRBJ1-5, with 7 positions matching TRBD1. TRBV5-3 is placed among ORFs of uncertain function. The V segment lost 8 bases and the J segment 2 bases; nucleotides outside the gene matches: 10. The CDR3 covers 15 residues. The DNA for the CDR3 is TGTGCCAGGCGGCGAGGGGGCACCGGCAATCAGCCCCAGCATTTT. Its protein is CARRRGGTGNQPQHF.

The chain combines TRBV19 with TRBJ1-5; 10 bases align to TRBD1. Germline V CDR1 and CDR2: LNHDA, SQIVND (reference sequence). Unmatched junction bases numbered 6, after V lost 4 bases and J lost 0 bases. The length of the CDR3 is 17 residues. The CDR3 DNA follows: TGTGCCAGTAGTAGGGACAGGGGATCCGGTAGCAATCAGCCCCAGCATTTT. Protein sequence: CASSRDRGSGSNQPQHF.

A note on this clone: The limits of the CDR3 on the DNA are not certain, so only TCRdb's listed CDR3 is given. The V call is TRBV9, the J call TRBJ2-5; TRBD2 was called by the table and not checked on the DNA. The CDR3 length is 15 residues, termini included. Germline V CDR1 and CDR2: SGDLS, YYNGEE. The CDR3 sequence is CASSLSGSFLETQYF.

The rearrangement uses TRBV7-9 and TRBJ2-5; D unresolved. This CDR3 has 13 residues. Germline V gene sequence: CDR1 SEHNR, CDR2 FQNEAQ (reference sequence). Trimming stripped 5 bases from V and 7 bases from J, with 14 bases between. In DNA, the CDR3 is TGTGCCAGCAGCGACGGGTCCCTGGGGACCCAGTACTTC. As protein: CASSDGSLGTQYF. The full variable domain, completed using reference TRBV7-9 and TRBJ2-5, is DTGVSQNPRHKITKRGQNVTFRCDPISEHNRLYWYRQTLGQGPEFLTYFQNEAQLEKSRLLSDRFSAERPKGSFSTLEIQRTEQGDSAMYLCASSDGSLGTQYFGPGTRLLVL.